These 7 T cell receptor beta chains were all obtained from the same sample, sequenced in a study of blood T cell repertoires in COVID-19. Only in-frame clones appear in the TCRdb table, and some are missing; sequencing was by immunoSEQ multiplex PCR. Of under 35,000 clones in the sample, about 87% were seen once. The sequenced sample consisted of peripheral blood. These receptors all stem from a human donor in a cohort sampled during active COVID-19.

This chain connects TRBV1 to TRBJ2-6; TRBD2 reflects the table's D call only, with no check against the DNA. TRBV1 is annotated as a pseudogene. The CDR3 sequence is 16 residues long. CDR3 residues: CTSSQVDGTGANVLTF. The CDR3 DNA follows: TGCACCAGCAGCCAAGTCGACGGGACTGGGGCCAACGTCCTGACTTTC.

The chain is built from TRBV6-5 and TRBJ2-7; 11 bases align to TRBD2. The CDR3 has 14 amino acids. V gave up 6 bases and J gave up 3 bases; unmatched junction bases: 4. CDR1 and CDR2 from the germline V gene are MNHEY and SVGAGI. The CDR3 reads CASRPGTSGYEQYF. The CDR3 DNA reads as TGTGCCAGCAGACCCGGGACTAGCGGCTACGAGCAGTACTTC.

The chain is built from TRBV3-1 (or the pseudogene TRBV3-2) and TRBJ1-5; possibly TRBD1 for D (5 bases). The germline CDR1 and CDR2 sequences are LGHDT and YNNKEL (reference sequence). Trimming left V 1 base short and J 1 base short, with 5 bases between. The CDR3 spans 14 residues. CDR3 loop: CASSQGQSNQPQHF. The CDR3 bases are TGTGCCAGCAGCCAAGGACAGAGCAATCAGCCCCAGCATTTT.

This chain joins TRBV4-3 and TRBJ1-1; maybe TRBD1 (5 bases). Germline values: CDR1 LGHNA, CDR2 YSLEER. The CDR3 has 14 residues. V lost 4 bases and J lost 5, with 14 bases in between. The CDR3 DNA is TGCGCCAGCAGCCTCACCGCTGGGGGGACTGAAGCTTTCTTT. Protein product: CASSLTAGGTEAFF.

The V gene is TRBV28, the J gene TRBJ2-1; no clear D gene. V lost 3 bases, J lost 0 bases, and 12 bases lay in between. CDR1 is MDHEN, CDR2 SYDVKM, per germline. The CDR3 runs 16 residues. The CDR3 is CASSLPMVRSYNEQFF. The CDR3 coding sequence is TGTGCCAGCAGTTTGCCCATGGTGCGCTCCTACAATGAGCAGTTCTTC.

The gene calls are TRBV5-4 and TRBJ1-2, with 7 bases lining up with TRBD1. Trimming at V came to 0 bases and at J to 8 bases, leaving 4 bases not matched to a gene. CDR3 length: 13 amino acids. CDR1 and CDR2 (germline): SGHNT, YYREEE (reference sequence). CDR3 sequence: CASSLATGEGYTF. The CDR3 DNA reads TGTGCCAGCAGCTTGGCCACAGGGGAGGGCTACACCTTC.

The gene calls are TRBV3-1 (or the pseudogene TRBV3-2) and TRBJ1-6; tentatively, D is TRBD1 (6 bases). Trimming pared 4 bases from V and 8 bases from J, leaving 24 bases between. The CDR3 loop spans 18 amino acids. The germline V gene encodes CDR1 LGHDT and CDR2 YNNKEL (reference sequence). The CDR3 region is CASSRGGVRGVRDSPLHF. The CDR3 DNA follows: TGTGCCAGCAGCCGAGGGGGGGTACGGGGTGTTCGGGATTCACCCCTCCACTTT.